The next 18 T cell receptor beta chains were all read from a single sample in a study of cytomegalovirus exposure and HLA in healthy donors. Amplification used 60 Vbeta primers and 13 Jbeta primers. Produced via immunoSEQ multiplex PCR; TCRdb's table is partial and in-frame only. Counted here are some 180,000 clones, approximately 80% occurring once; the ten biggest clones make up about 3.5%. Sequencing was performed on PBMCs. Every receptor here comes from a man aged 35-49 years in good health and CMV-seropositive.

The V gene is TRBV2, the J gene TRBJ2-5; D is uncertain. V shed 7 bases and J shed 5 bases, with 17 bases lying between them. This CDR3 is 14 amino acids long. Germline-derived CDR1 and CDR2 are SNHLY and FYNNEI. This CDR3 reads CASTATGVWETQYF. CDR3 nucleotide sequence: TGTGCCAGCACTGCAACCGGTGTTTGGGAGACCCAGTACTTC.

This rearrangement joins TRBV7-2 to TRBJ2-5; D unresolved. The CDR3 runs 12 residues. V lost 3 bases and J 2 bases, leaving 4 bases between the germline ends. Germline V gene lookup returns CDR1 SGHTA and CDR2 FQGNSA. CDR3 in amino acids: CASSFSQETQYF. CDR3 nucleotides: TGTGCCAGCAGCTTTAGTCAAGAGACCCAGTACTTC.

The rearrangement uses TRBV7-9 and TRBJ1-2; D gene uncertain. Germline assignment: CDR1 SEHNR and CDR2 FQNEAQ (reference sequence). The length of the CDR3 is 15 residues. Trimming took 2 bases from V and 0 from J, leaving 10 bases between them. CDR3 in amino acids: CASSLRPEANYGYTF. The CDR3, as DNA: TGTGCCAGCAGCTTACGCCCAGAAGCTAACTATGGCTACACCTTC.

This clone was recorded only once. The chain is built from TRBV28 and TRBJ1-4, with TRBD1 matching 8 bases. The V segment lost 6 bases and the J segment 11 bases; nucleotides outside the gene matches: 11. The germline gives CDR1 MDHEN, CDR2 SYDVKM. This CDR3 spans 14 amino acids. CDR3 bases: TGTGCCAGCAGGACCGGGACAGGCGCTGTGAAACTGTTTTTT. This sequence encodes CASRTGTGAVKLFF.

The rearrangement links TRBV28 to TRBJ2-5; a weak D match, TRBD2 (5 bases). The CDR3 spans 11 residues. The V end was cut by 6 bases, the J end by 4 bases, with 6 bases between. Germline CDR1 is MDHEN and CDR2 is SYDVKM. The CDR3 bases are TGTGCCAGCAGGAGGGCAGAGACCCAGTACTTC. Protein product: CASRRAETQYF.

This chain uses TRBV18 with TRBJ1-1; D not resolved. The germline V gene has CDR1 KGHSH and CDR2 LQKENI. V gave up 5 bases and J gave up 0 bases, with 13 bases separating them. This CDR3 has 15 residues. This chain's CDR3 is CASSASTLMNTEAFF. In nucleotides, the CDR3 is TGTGCCAGCTCAGCTTCTACCTTGATGAACACTGAAGCTTTCTTT.

This sequence joins TRBV7-3 and TRBJ2-5, with D unresolved. The ends were cut back, 1 base at V and 2 bases at J, with 5 bases in the middle. CDR3 length: 13 amino acids. Germline V CDR1 and CDR2: SGHTA, FQGTGA. The chain's CDR3 is CASSLRAQETQYF. CDR3 DNA: TGTGCCAGCAGCTTAAGGGCGCAAGAGACCCAGTACTTC.

The V gene is TRBV7-6, the J gene TRBJ2-5; no clear D gene. This CDR3 region has 12 residues. V was cut by 1 base and J by 9 bases, with 9 bases left in between. Germline CDR1 reads SGHVS; CDR2 reads FNYEAQ. The CDR3 loop reads CASSLDAAAQYF. In DNA, the CDR3 is TGTGCCAGCAGCTTAGACGCGGCAGCCCAGTACTTC.

This clone showed up just a few times. The chain joins TRBV4-1 to TRBJ2-2; D gene unclear. This CDR3 is built from 14 residues. V shed 1 base and J shed 6 bases, with 9 bases lying between them. Per germline, CDR1 MGHRA and CDR2 YSYEKL. Here the CDR3 reads CASSQGDGSGELFF. The CDR3 DNA is TGCGCCAGCAGCCAAGGTGACGGGTCCGGGGAGCTGTTTTTT.

V gene TRBV30 combines with J gene TRBJ1-2; TRBD1 is a possible D gene (6 bases). The V gene's germline CDR1 is GTSNPN and CDR2 SVGIG (reference sequence). The CDR3 is made up of 16 amino acids. V was trimmed by 2 bases and J by 5 bases, leaving 21 bases between them. For the CDR3, the DNA is TGTGCCTGGAGTCCCCCGGGGGGCCTTGTTAGGTATGGCTACACCTTC. Translated: CAWSPPGGLVRYGYTF.

The chain has TRBV19 and TRBJ2-6; 12 bases are a match to TRBD1. This CDR3 spans 15 amino acids. Germline V gene lookup returns CDR1 LNHDA and CDR2 SQIVND (reference sequence). V trimming: 11 bases; J trimming: 2 bases; junction bases outside the gene matches: 4. The CDR3 coding sequence is TGTGCCGGGGGACAGGGGGCTCCTGGGGCCAACGTCCTGACTTTC. Translating gives CAGGQGAPGANVLTF.

The chain has TRBV5-6 and TRBJ1-5, with a weak D call TRBD1 (5 bases). This CDR3 spans 16 amino acids. Trimming left V 4 bases short and J 4 bases short, with 18 bases between. Germline V gene sequence: CDR1 SGHDT, CDR2 YYEEEE. DNA for the CDR3: TGTGCCAGCAGCAATTGGGGCCTTTTGGGGAATCAGCCCCAGCATTTT. As protein: CASSNWGLLGNQPQHF.

This sequence joins TRBV7-2 and TRBJ1-4; TRBD1 agrees at 7 bases. The J segment lost 7 bases and the V segment lost 5 bases, leaving 19 bases of the junction unmatched. Per germline, CDR1 SGHTA and CDR2 FQGNSA. The CDR3 spans 18 residues. CDR3 nucleotides: TGTGCCAGCAGCCCGGATATGGGTTCAGGGGGTCGGGTTGAAAAACTGTTTTTT. It specifies CASSPDMGSGGRVEKLFF.

The gene calls are TRBV5-6 and TRBJ2-1; 12 bases fit TRBD2. Trimming removed 2 bases from V and 9 bases from J; junction bases left unmatched: 6. The length of the CDR3 is 15 residues. Germline V lookup: CDR1 SGHDT, CDR2 YYEEEE. The CDR3 here is CASSLLAGGNSEQFF. CDR3 nucleotides: TGTGCCAGCAGCTTACTAGCGGGGGGAAACAGTGAGCAGTTCTTC.

The chain is built from TRBV15 and TRBJ2-1; 7 bases match TRBD1. The CDR3 spans 15 residues. V shed 1 base and J 0 bases; nucleotides not matched to a gene: 0. Germline V CDR1 and CDR2: LNHNV, YYDKDF (reference sequence). CDR3 loop: CATSRGDSSYNEQFF. The CDR3 DNA is TGTGCCACCAGCAGAGGGGACAGCTCCTACAATGAGCAGTTCTTC.

J is TRBJ2-5 and V is TRBV10-3; 13 nucleotides line up with TRBD2. The CDR3 consists of 18 residues. V lost 6 bases, J lost 1 base, and 11 bases stayed unmatched. Germline loops: CDR1 ENHRY, CDR2 SYGVKD. CDR3 sequence: CAISSGTSGIGTQETQYF. The DNA of the CDR3 is TGTGCCATCAGCTCCGGGACTAGCGGGATAGGTACCCAAGAGACCCAGTACTTC.

The V call is TRBV27, the J call TRBJ2-3; TRBD1 matches at 8 bases. Germline V gene data show CDR1 as MNHEY and CDR2 as SMNVEV (reference sequence). The CDR3 is 15 amino acids. Trimming removed 6 bases from V and 2 bases from J; junction bases left unmatched: 7. The CDR3 nucleotides read TGTGCCAGCAGGAGGACGGACAGGGCCACAGATACGCAGTATTTT. It yields the protein CASRRTDRATDTQYF.

This chain links TRBV4-1 with TRBJ2-7; no firm D call. Per germline, CDR1 MGHRA and CDR2 YSYEKL. This CDR3 is built from 13 residues. Deletions cut 3 bases from V and 4 bases from J, with 10 bases between. The CDR3: CASSHASDYEQYF. The DNA for the CDR3 is TGCGCCAGCAGCCACGCCAGTGATTACGAGCAGTACTTC.